This T cell receptor beta chain was sequenced during a study of blood T cell repertoires in COVID-19. About the study: The United States, Italy and Spain supplied acute and convalescent COVID-19 samples.

V lost 3 bases and J lost 3; bases outside the gene matches: 1. The CDR3 runs 13 residues. The germline CDR1 and CDR2 sequences are KGHSH and LQKENI. Libraries were prepared by immunoSEQ multiplex PCR; TCRdb keeps only in-frame clonotypes and omits some of them. This table holds about 25,000 clones, 65% to 85% found once. This sequence was found in a man aged 50 to 59 with active or convalescent COVID-19. The chain recombines TRBV18 with TRBJ1-2; 7 positions agree with TRBD1. The sequencing sample was made of peripheral blood. In DNA form, the CDR3 reads TGTGCCAGCTCACCCGACAGGGACTATGGCTACACCTTC. It specifies CASSPDRDYGYTF.